The 32 T cell receptor beta chains in this list originate from one sample, sequenced in a study of blood T cell repertoires in COVID-19. Profiled with immunoSEQ multiplex PCR; TCRdb holds only in-frame clones, not every one. The data contain around 310,000 clones, roughly 90% of them singletons. The sequenced material came from PBMCs or T cells enriched from blood (not recorded which). Receptor source: a woman aged 25-40 years who had recovered from COVID-19.

The count of this clone is one. This sequence joins TRBV5-6 and TRBJ2-1; possible D gene TRBD2, 6 bases. Germline V gene data show CDR1 as SGHDT and CDR2 as YYEEEE. Trimming cost V 4 bases and J 5 bases, with 19 bases left between them. The CDR3 spans 16 residues. This chain's CDR3 is CASSPRRASDHNEQFF. For the CDR3, the DNA is TGTGCCAGCAGCCCTCGCCGGGCTAGCGATCACAATGAGCAGTTCTTC.

The rearrangement links TRBV18 to TRBJ2-2, with unresolved D. The length of the CDR3 is 13 residues. With 4 bases removed from V and 1 base from J, the gap between germline ends came to 4 bases. Germline V gives CDR1 KGHSH, CDR2 LQKENI. The DNA of the CDR3 is TGTGCCAGCTCACTTCGGAACACCGGGGAGCTGTTTTTT. Its translation: CASSLRNTGELFF.

The chain couples TRBV3-1 (or the pseudogene TRBV3-2) to TRBJ2-3, with 12 positions matching TRBD2. The V gene's germline CDR1 is LGHDT and CDR2 YNNKEL (reference sequence). CDR3 length: 18 amino acids. Trimming took 2 bases from V and 2 from J; bases not matched to a gene: 8. The CDR3 region is CASSQYATSGSDTDTQYF. DNA of the CDR3: TGTGCCAGCAGCCAATACGCGACTAGCGGGAGTGACACAGATACGCAGTATTTT.

This chain joins TRBV16 and TRBJ1-6, with 7 nucleotides matching TRBD1. V dropped 4 bases and J dropped 9; count of bases not matched to a gene: 3. Germline CDR1 and CDR2: KGHSY and FQNENV. The CDR3 sequence is 13 residues long. CDR3 in amino acids: CASSLDRASPLHF. Here the CDR3 DNA reads TGTGCCAGCAGCCTAGACAGGGCTTCACCCCTCCACTTT.

The chain employs TRBV28 and TRBJ2-1; maybe TRBD2 (5 bases). The CDR3 runs to 18 residues. The V gene's germline CDR1 is MDHEN and CDR2 SYDVKM. With 7 bases removed from V and 2 bases from J, the gap between germline ends came to 24 bases. The CDR3 DNA is TGTGCCAGCACCCCTTTTAGGTGGGAGCAAATCCCCTACAATGAGCAGTTCTTC. Its protein product is CASTPFRWEQIPYNEQFF.

The chain joins TRBV5-6 to TRBJ1-2, with 8 bases aligning to TRBD1. CDR1 is SGHDT, CDR2 YYEEEE, per germline. CDR3 size: 14 residues. With 4 bases clipped from V and 3 bases from J, the junction kept 5 bases outside the gene matches. CDR3 region: CASSPRDRYYGYTF. For the CDR3, the DNA is TGTGCCAGCAGCCCCCGGGACAGGTACTATGGCTACACCTTC. The full variable domain, completed using reference TRBV5-6 and TRBJ1-2, is DAGVTQSPTHLIKTRGQQVTLRCSPKSGHDTVSWYQQALGQGPQFIFQYYEEEERQRGNFPDRFSGHQFPNYSSELNVNALLLGDSALYLCASSPRDRYYGYTFGSGTRLTVV.

This chain uses TRBV6-4 with TRBJ2-1; TRBD2 aligns across 11 bases. There are 14 residues in the CDR3. Germline values: CDR1 MRHNA, CDR2 SNTAGT. The V and J ends lost 3 bases and 15 bases, in that order; junction bases with no gene match: 10. In DNA, the CDR3 is TGTGCCAGCAGTGATACCATAGCGGGAGGGCCCCGGTTCTTC. Protein product: CASSDTIAGGPRFF.

This clone has just one count. The genes are TRBV4-3 and TRBJ1-4, with a weak D call TRBD1 (6 bases). The CDR3 covers 15 residues. Trimming removed 1 base at V and 7 bases at J, with 13 bases between. CDR1 LGHNA and CDR2 YSLEER come from the germline V gene. The CDR3 reads CASSQASGGFEKLFF. The CDR3 bases are TGCGCCAGCAGCCAAGCCTCGGGGGGCTTTGAAAAACTGTTTTTT.

This clone has only a few counts. This chain links TRBV5-1 with TRBJ2-3; 11 bases align to TRBD2. Germline trimming cut 4 bases from V and 2 bases from J; bases unmatched to any gene: 6. Germline V gene sequence: CDR1 SGHRS, CDR2 YFSETQ. This CDR3 spans 16 amino acids. In DNA, the CDR3 is TGCGCCAGCAGCCTGGGGACTAGCGGCGTCACAGATACGCAGTATTTT. Translation gives CASSLGTSGVTDTQYF.

This clone has a single count. The chain uses TRBV29-1 and TRBJ1-1, with D hard to call. The length of the CDR3 is 13 residues. Trimming took off 1 base at V and 1 base at J, with 7 bases between the two ends. Germline lookup yields CDR1 SQVTM and CDR2 ANQGSEA. CDR3 sequence reads: CSVEGRQNTEAFF. The CDR3 DNA reads as TGCAGCGTTGAAGGAAGACAGAACACTGAAGCTTTCTTT.

The J gene is TRBJ2-7, the V gene TRBV10-2, with D possibly TRBD2 on 6 matching bases. The ends were cut back, 6 bases at V and 4 bases at J, with 22 bases in the middle. This CDR3 has 16 residues. Germline CDR1 is WSHSY and CDR2 is SAAADI. The CDR3 sequence is CASSAWAGPPGYEQYF. In DNA, the CDR3 is TGCGCCAGCAGCGCATGGGCGGGACCCCCAGGGTACGAGCAGTACTTC.

This chain links TRBV28 with TRBJ2-7, with D maybe TRBD1 (5 bases). Germline assignment: CDR1 MDHEN and CDR2 SYDVKM. V was trimmed by 5 bases and J by 7 bases, leaving 15 bases between them. This CDR3 has 13 residues. The CDR3 sequence: CASSGQGLREQYF. CDR3 bases: TGTGCCAGCAGTGGGCAGGGATTAAGAGAGCAGTACTTC.

V gene TRBV6-5 combines with J gene TRBJ2-7; the D is unclear. Trimming took off 0 bases at V and 3 bases at J, with 12 bases between the two ends. The germline V gene has CDR1 MNHEY and CDR2 SVGAGI. CDR3 size: 15 residues. The DNA of the CDR3 is TGTGCCAGCAGTTACTCGATCGGCGGCGTCTACGAGCAGTACTTC. It encodes CASSYSIGGVYEQYF.

This rearrangement joins TRBV28 to TRBJ1-2; no definite D call. The germline V and J ends were trimmed by 0 bases and 2 bases, with 7 bases remaining between them. The germline CDR1 and CDR2 sequences are MDHEN and SYDVKM. The CDR3 covers 14 residues. The CDR3 coding sequence is TGTGCCAGCAGTTTATGGGGCAGGAACTATGGCTACACCTTC. Translating it yields CASSLWGRNYGYTF.

The rearrangement joins TRBV6-5 to TRBJ2-3; 13 nucleotides align to TRBD2. This CDR3 comprises 15 residues. Germline CDR1 is MNHEY and CDR2 is SVGAGI. The ends lost 8 bases at V and 4 bases at J; junction bases unmatched: 6. The CDR3 reads CASHGLAGVPDTQYF. As DNA, the CDR3 is TGTGCCAGCCACGGACTAGCGGGAGTTCCAGATACGCAGTATTTT.

This chain uses TRBV5-4 with TRBJ2-2; TRBD1 agrees at 12 bases. V dropped 6 bases and J dropped 5; count of bases not matched to a gene: 11. This CDR3 has 17 residues. Germline loops: CDR1 SGHNT, CDR2 YYREEE (reference sequence). The CDR3 sequence is CASTPGQGAIGTGELFF. The DNA for the CDR3 is TGTGCCAGCACCCCGGGACAGGGGGCAATAGGGACCGGGGAGCTGTTTTTT.

This rearrangement joins TRBV6-4 to TRBJ2-3; perhaps TRBD1 as D (5 bases). This CDR3 region has 14 residues. The V end lost 8 bases, the J end lost 6 bases, and 18 bases lay between the germline ends. In germline, CDR1 is MRHNA, CDR2 SNTAGT. CDR3 sequence (DNA): TGTGCCAGCGCGGCAGGGCCCGAAGTGGATACGCAGTATTTT. The encoded protein is CASAAGPEVDTQYF.

CDR3 bases: TGTGCCAGCAGCCGGAGCCGGGAGACCCAGTACTTC. It codes for CASSRSRETQYF. The genes are TRBV5-5 and TRBJ2-5; D not certain. V lost 4 bases to trimming and J lost 5 bases, with 9 bases between them. The length of the CDR3 is 12 residues. CDR1 and CDR2 from the germline V gene are SGHKS and YYEKEE (reference sequence).

CDR3 DNA sequence: TGTGCCAGCAGTTTAGCGGGAGCCAGGAATGAGCAGTTCTTC. Translating it yields CASSLAGARNEQFF. V usage is TRBV28 and J usage is TRBJ2-1; TRBD2 agrees at 7 bases. CDR1 is MDHEN, CDR2 SYDVKM, per germline. The CDR3 loop spans 14 amino acids. V lost 2 bases, J lost 7 bases, and 5 bases stayed unmatched.

The CDR3 loop reads CASSQVTRSLTYEQYF. For the CDR3, the DNA is TGCGCCAGCAGCCAGGTAACCCGGTCCCTAACCTACGAGCAGTACTTC. This chain joins TRBV4-1 and TRBJ2-7; no clear D. The ends were cut back, 3 bases at V and 2 bases at J, with 17 bases in the middle. Germline CDR1 reads MGHRA; CDR2 reads YSYEKL. The CDR3 is made up of 16 amino acids.

The chain couples TRBV15 to TRBJ1-5; TRBD1 might be the D (6 bases). Trimming pared 0 bases from V and 6 bases from J, leaving 12 bases between. From germline, CDR1 is LNHNV and CDR2 YYDKDF (reference sequence). This CDR3 contains 15 residues. In nucleotides, the CDR3 is TGTGCCACCAGCAGAGATAGAGGGGGGGGTCAGCCCCAGCATTTT. Encoded protein: CATSRDRGGGQPQHF.

The J gene is TRBJ1-2, the V gene TRBV25-1, with a tentative D call TRBD1 (6 bases). The germline V and J ends were trimmed by 5 bases and 4 bases, with 26 bases remaining between them. Germline V gene data show CDR1 as MGHDK and CDR2 as SYGVNS. The length of the CDR3 is 18 residues. In nucleotides, the CDR3 is TGTGCCAGCAGTCCTCCGGGGGGGCTCTCGATGTTTGGCTATGGCTACACCTTC. Protein: CASSPPGGLSMFGYGYTF.

The chain employs TRBV5-1 and TRBJ2-1, with 7 bases identical to TRBD2. This CDR3 has 17 amino acids. V shed 7 bases and J 3 bases; nucleotides not matched to a gene: 16. Germline CDR1 reads SGHRS; CDR2 reads YFSETQ. CDR3: CASVPRPGRVFYNEQFF. As DNA, the CDR3 is TGCGCCAGCGTCCCTCGCCCTGGGAGGGTTTTCTACAATGAGCAGTTCTTC.

This clone came up once. The rearrangement joins TRBV28 to TRBJ1-5, with 9 bases that match TRBD1. J gave up 5 bases and V 9 bases, and 5 bases lay outside the gene matches. Germline values: CDR1 MDHEN, CDR2 SYDVKM. The CDR3 contains 13 residues. CDR3 residues: CASNRGLDQPQHF. The CDR3, as DNA: TGTGCCAGTAACAGGGGGCTGGATCAGCCCCAGCATTTT.

The chain uses TRBV6-2 or TRBV6-3 and TRBJ1-1; TRBD1 is a possible D gene (6 bases). Germline CDR1 reads MNHEY; CDR2 reads SVGEGT. The CDR3 spans 14 residues. V lost 5 bases and J 5 bases, leaving 15 bases between the germline ends. As DNA, the CDR3 is TGTGCCAGCAGTCAACGGGGGGGGCGGACTGAAGCTTTCTTT. Translating gives CASSQRGGRTEAFF.

The rearrangement links TRBV3-1 (or the pseudogene TRBV3-2) to TRBJ1-2; tentatively, D is TRBD1 (5 bases). This CDR3 contains 16 residues. V lost 3 bases and J 3 bases, leaving 17 bases between the germline ends. CDR1 is LGHDT and CDR2 is YNNKEL in the germline V gene (reference sequence). This CDR3 reads CASSQARPGTHYGYTF. The CDR3 nucleotides read TGTGCCAGCAGCCAGGCCCGTCCAGGGACTCACTATGGCTACACCTTC.

The CDR3 nucleotides read TGCGCCAGCAGTAGACATACCTCAGTTGAAGCTTTCTTT. Translating gives CASSRHTSVEAFF. This chain joins TRBV10-2 and TRBJ1-1; D is unresolved. The V end was cut by 5 bases, the J end by 7 bases, with 14 bases between. The CDR3 extends over 13 amino acids. From germline, CDR1 is WSHSY and CDR2 SAAADI.

The chain has TRBV5-8 and TRBJ1-5; TRBD1 agrees at 10 bases. With V trimmed by 3 bases and J by 7 bases, 7 bases remained unmatched. The CDR3 sequence is 15 residues long. Germline V gene sequence: CDR1 SGHTS, CDR2 YDEGEE. The CDR3 coding sequence is TGTGCCAGCAGCTACTGGACAGGGGGTGGACAGCCCCAGCATTTT. Protein sequence: CASSYWTGGGQPQHF.

This chain links TRBV29-1 with TRBJ1-1; D is perhaps TRBD1 (6 bases). The germline V gene encodes CDR1 SQVTM and CDR2 ANQGSEA. The CDR3 spans 13 residues. Trimming removed 5 bases from V and 5 bases from J, with 15 bases in between. CDR3 nucleotide sequence: TGCAGCGTTTTATACAGGGATGGGACTGAAGCTTTCTTT. Its protein product is CSVLYRDGTEAFF.

The chain combines TRBV28 with TRBJ2-3; D is unclear. This CDR3 comprises 15 residues. In germline, CDR1 is MDHEN, CDR2 SYDVKM. V was cut by 3 bases and J by 0 bases, with 10 bases left in between. CDR3 DNA: TGTGCCAGCAGTTTTCGAGGTATTAGCACAGATACGCAGTATTTT. This codes for CASSFRGISTDTQYF.

The chain uses TRBV3-1 (or the pseudogene TRBV3-2) and TRBJ2-1; 8 nucleotides agree with TRBD2. CDR1 is LGHDT, CDR2 YNNKEL, per germline (reference sequence). Germline trimming cut 2 bases from V and 12 bases from J; bases unmatched to any gene: 3. The CDR3 totals 12 residues. The CDR3 nucleotides are TGTGCCAGCAGCCAACCTGCGGGAGGGCAGTTCTTC. This gives the protein CASSQPAGGQFF.

The chain joins TRBV29-1 to TRBJ1-2, with a possible D match to TRBD1 (5 bases). Trimming took 5 bases from V and 1 from J, leaving 14 bases between them. This CDR3 comprises 14 residues. Germline V lookup: CDR1 SQVTM, CDR2 ANQGSEA. CDR3 sequence reads: CSVHPTENNYGYTF. The CDR3 DNA is TGCAGCGTTCACCCGACAGAAAATAACTATGGCTACACCTTC.